This T cell receptor beta chain originates from a study of T cell responses to AZD1222 COVID-19 vaccine. Points from the study as a whole: Among the donors, most were white British and more were female, and clonal diversity was possibly underestimated. Repertoires in all cases were sampled only once the peak T cell response had passed. Seropositive AZD1222 recipients at baseline numbered only five to seven. The breadth and depth of Spike-specific TCRs increased once two AZD1222 doses had been given.

The CDR3 consists of 14 residues. Per germline, CDR1 SGHNT and CDR2 YYREEE (reference sequence). With 5 bases clipped from V and 5 bases from J, the junction kept 6 bases outside the gene matches. Libraries were prepared by immunoSEQ multiplex PCR; TCRdb keeps only in-frame clonotypes and omits some of them. The table shows around 99,000 clones, with about 89% occurring only once. With regard to this clone: As yet, its antigen is unknown.

The chain is built from TRBV5-4 and TRBJ1-4, with TRBD1 identical over 7 bases. The sequenced sample was peripheral blood, obtained 28 days after the second AZD1222 dose. This receptor was taken from an adult who received the AZD1222 COVID-19 vaccine. The CDR3, as DNA: TGTGCCAGCAGACCATCGACAGGGAATGAAAAACTGTTTTTT. Protein: CASRPSTGNEKLFF.